This section outlines one T cell receptor (beta chain) sequence together with its context. These data are taken from a study of blood T cell repertoires in COVID-19. In the study overall: Donors in the United States, Italy and Spain gave samples during acute or convalescent COVID-19. T cells, B-cell-depleted T cells, or PBMCs provided the cDNA or gDNA that served as material.

From germline, CDR1 is SGHVS and CDR2 FQNEAQ. V lost 2 bases to trimming and J lost 0 bases; unmatched junction nucleotides: 6. The CDR3 runs to 17 residues. Authors' analysis steps: From reference gene primer amplification, estimates of nucleated cell counts were derived. The method was immunoSEQ multiplex PCR; TCRdb's version includes in-frame clones alone and lacks a portion of them. That table supplies the V and J calls and clone size; D and trimming were determined from the DNA. Of about 300,000 clones in the sample, approximately 88% were seen once. The source is a woman under 40 who had recovered from COVID-19. The chain carries TRBV7-8 and TRBJ2-1; 8 bases agree with TRBD1. The sequencing sample was made of peripheral blood. The CDR3 sequence is CASSLLAGGFSYNEQFF. The CDR3 nucleotides read TGTGCCAGCAGCTTATTAGCAGGGGGCTTCTCCTACAATGAGCAGTTCTTC.